The 27 T cell receptor beta chains below were found in one sample sequenced in a study of blood T cell repertoires in COVID-19. Clones were read by immunoSEQ multiplex PCR, and TCRdb kept only the in-frame ones, dropping some. This table holds about 89,000 clones, 80% found once. What was sequenced was peripheral blood. The origin of the receptors is a woman aged 80 or over with acute or convalescent COVID-19.

This clone was picked up a small number of times. This chain connects TRBV19 to TRBJ2-7; the match to TRBD1 covers 8 bases. The CDR3 consists of 16 residues. V shed 1 base, J shed 3 bases, and the junction held 8 bases outside the gene matches. The germline V gene encodes CDR1 LNHDA and CDR2 SQIVND (reference sequence). The CDR3 DNA reads TGTGCCAGTAGTATAGGGGTACAGGGGGAAGACTACGAGCAGTACTTC. Protein: CASSIGVQGEDYEQYF.

The genes are TRBV19 and TRBJ2-3; D may be TRBD2 (5 bases). This CDR3 has 14 amino acids. CDR1 and CDR2 (germline): LNHDA, SQIVND (reference sequence). The ends were cut back, 6 bases at V and 0 bases at J, with 10 bases in the middle. CDR3 sequence: CASRAPGSTDTQYF. DNA for the CDR3: TGTGCCAGTAGAGCCCCGGGAAGCACAGATACGCAGTATTTT.

The chain couples TRBV6-5 to TRBJ2-7, with 9 positions matching TRBD1. V lost 2 bases to trimming and J lost 5 bases; unmatched junction nucleotides: 4. The length of the CDR3 is 14 residues. In germline, CDR1 is MNHEY, CDR2 SVGAGI. The CDR3 DNA sequence: TGTGCCAGCAGTTACGGGGACAGGGTGGACGAGCAGTACTTC. As protein: CASSYGDRVDEQYF.

The chain uses TRBV30 and TRBJ2-5; 9 bases match TRBD2. The CDR3 spans 17 residues. With 2 bases clipped from V and 5 bases from J, the junction kept 15 bases outside the gene matches. CDR1 is GTSNPN and CDR2 is SVGIG in the germline V gene (reference sequence). The chain's CDR3 is CAWSSSFSGRSHETQYF. In nucleotides, the CDR3 is TGTGCCTGGAGTTCCTCCTTTAGCGGGAGAAGTCACGAGACCCAGTACTTC.

The chain combines TRBV6-5 with TRBJ2-4; 8 positions agree with TRBD1. Germline CDR1 and CDR2: MNHEY and SVGAGI. After removal of 6 bases from V and 2 bases from J, the junction contained 6 bases not matched to a gene. This CDR3 is 15 amino acids long. CDR3 sequence (DNA): TGTGCCAGCAGCGCAGGGGGCCGGTCCAAAAACATTCAGTACTTC. Translated, it gives CASSAGGRSKNIQYF.

There are a few counts of this clone. This chain uses TRBV2 with TRBJ1-2; D may be TRBD1 (5 bases). Trimming took off 2 bases at V and 7 bases at J, with 17 bases between the two ends. The germline V gene has CDR1 SNHLY and CDR2 FYNNEI. The CDR3 covers 15 residues. CDR3 nucleotide sequence: TGTGCCAGCAGTGAAACGTCAGGGAGGGTCCGTGGCTACACCTTC. It codes for CASSETSGRVRGYTF.

The CDR3 DNA is TGTGCCATCACTGGGACAGCCTCAAAAAGCTCCTACGAGCAGTACTTC. Amino acid sequence: CAITGTASKSSYEQYF. V gene TRBV10-3 combines with J gene TRBJ2-7, with 7 bases fitting TRBD1. Germline-derived CDR1 and CDR2 are ENHRY and SYGVKD. Losses at the gene ends were 7 bases for V and 0 bases for J; bases not matched to a gene: 12. This CDR3 has 16 amino acids.

The chain employs TRBV9 and TRBJ2-5; possibly TRBD2 for D (7 bases). The germline V and J ends were trimmed by 4 bases and 2 bases, with 18 bases remaining between them. Germline V CDR1 and CDR2: SGDLS, YYNGEE. This CDR3 comprises 16 residues. The CDR3 region has the DNA TGTGCCAGCAGCCCTGTGGAGGGGGGGCCGCAAGAGACCCAGTACTTC. As protein: CASSPVEGGPQETQYF.

This clone occurred once. V is TRBV27 and J is TRBJ1-6; D might be TRBD1 (5 bases). V dropped 7 bases and J dropped 0 bases, with 10 bases sitting between them. CDR1 and CDR2 from the germline V gene are MNHEY and SMNVEV (reference sequence). The CDR3 sequence is 15 residues long. CDR3 amino acids: CASNPDNSYNSPLHF. CDR3 in DNA: TGTGCCAGCAACCCGGACAACTCCTATAATTCACCCCTCCACTTT.

V usage is TRBV5-1 and J usage is TRBJ2-2; 9 bases agree with TRBD1. The CDR3 runs 14 residues. Trimming at V came to 5 bases and at J to 5 bases, leaving 4 bases not matched to a gene. Germline V lookup: CDR1 SGHRS, CDR2 YFSETQ. The CDR3 nucleotides read TGCGCCAGCAGTAGGACAGGGGATACCGGGGAGCTGTTTTTT. Its protein product is CASSRTGDTGELFF.

The chain employs TRBV2 and TRBJ1-6, with 10 nucleotides matching TRBD1. The CDR3 is 14 residues long. Germline V CDR1 and CDR2: SNHLY, FYNNEI. Trimming removed 4 bases from V and 9 bases from J; junction bases left unmatched: 3. The CDR3 nucleotides read TGTGCCAGCAGTGCTAGGACAGGGGGTTCACCCCTCCACTTT. This sequence encodes CASSARTGGSPLHF.

The chain is built from TRBV5-1 and TRBJ2-7, with TRBD2 as a possible D gene (6 bases). V was cut by 3 bases and J by 2 bases, with 18 bases left in between. From germline, CDR1 is SGHRS and CDR2 YFSETQ. This CDR3 contains 16 residues. The CDR3 region is CASSWAGGAGAYEQYF. The CDR3 DNA is TGCGCCAGCAGCTGGGCCGGGGGAGCGGGCGCCTACGAGCAGTACTTC.

This clone was counted a single time. V gene TRBV5-4 combines with J gene TRBJ2-2; a possible D gene is TRBD1 (6 bases). V was trimmed by 5 bases and J by 3 bases, leaving 11 bases between them. This CDR3 has 14 amino acids. Looked up from germline, CDR1 is SGHNT and CDR2 is YYREEE (reference sequence). The CDR3 region has the DNA TGTGCCAGCAGAGACAGGCTAGACACCGGGGAGCTGTTTTTT. Translated, it gives CASRDRLDTGELFF.

The V call is TRBV7-2, the J call TRBJ1-3; 9 positions match TRBD1. Germline loops: CDR1 SGHTA, CDR2 FQGNSA. CDR3 length equals 16 residues. The V gene end was trimmed by 8 bases and the J gene end by 4 bases; junction bases not matched to a gene: 12. The CDR3 reads CASGDRALSSGNTIYF. The CDR3 coding sequence is TGTGCCAGCGGGGACAGGGCTCTCTCCTCCGGAAACACCATATATTTT.

V and J are TRBV6-6 and TRBJ1-1, with 8 bases matching TRBD1. The germline gives CDR1 MNHNY, CDR2 SVGAGI (reference sequence). The CDR3 loop spans 14 amino acids. V was clipped by 2 bases and J by 2 bases; unmatched bases: 1. The CDR3 DNA reads TGTGCCAGCAGTTACCAGGGGGCCAACACTGAAGCTTTCTTT. It yields the protein CASSYQGANTEAFF.

The V call is TRBV5-1, the J call TRBJ1-2; 8 nucleotides agree with TRBD1. J gave up 8 bases and V 0 bases, and 3 bases lay outside the gene matches. Germline CDR1 reads SGHRS; CDR2 reads YFSETQ. CDR3 length: 13 amino acids. The DNA for the CDR3 is TGCGCCAGCAGCTTGGCACAGGGGGAAGGCTACACCTTC. Residues: CASSLAQGEGYTF.

The chain employs TRBV7-3 and TRBJ1-1; 8 bases align to TRBD1. This CDR3 contains 14 residues. The germline V gene has CDR1 SGHTA and CDR2 FQGTGA. V was clipped by 2 bases and J by 5 bases; unmatched bases: 4. Written as DNA, the CDR3 is TGTGCCAGCAGCTTAGGACAGGGAAGAACTGAAGCTTTCTTT. Amino acid sequence: CASSLGQGRTEAFF.

This clone was counted a few times. This chain connects TRBV4-2 to TRBJ1-6; D not certain. Germline lookup yields CDR1 LGHNA and CDR2 YNFKEQ. The CDR3 runs to 13 residues. V dropped 1 base and J dropped 7 bases, with 5 bases sitting between them. The CDR3 DNA reads TGTGCCAGCAGCCAAGGCAGAAATTCACCCCTCCACTTT. This translates into CASSQGRNSPLHF.

This clone was seen more than once but under ten times. The rearrangement joins TRBV18 to TRBJ1-5, with unresolved D. The CDR3 extends over 12 amino acids. Trimming pared 0 bases from V and 11 bases from J, leaving 8 bases between. Germline CDR1 reads KGHSH; CDR2 reads LQKENI. The CDR3 coding sequence is TGTGCCAGCTCACCACCCTCCGGGTCCCAGCATTTT. It specifies CASSPPSGSQHF.

The chain links TRBV5-8 to TRBJ1-2; tentatively, D is TRBD1 (5 bases). In germline, CDR1 is SGHTS, CDR2 YDEGEE. CDR3 size: 15 residues. V was cut by 1 base and J by 7 bases, with 17 bases left in between. The CDR3: CASSLRAARRGGYTF. Here the CDR3 DNA reads TGTGCCAGCAGCTTGAGGGCGGCCAGGAGGGGTGGCTACACCTTC.

This clone was counted a few times. The chain is built from TRBV5-5 and TRBJ2-7, with D perhaps matching TRBD1 (5 bases). V was clipped by 1 base and J by 5 bases, with 16 bases between them. The CDR3 is made up of 15 amino acids. Germline loops: CDR1 SGHKS, CDR2 YYEKEE (reference sequence). CDR3 amino acids: CASSLTGFLLDEQYF. The CDR3 DNA follows: TGTGCCAGCAGCTTGACAGGCTTTCTCCTAGACGAGCAGTACTTC.

CDR3 protein: CASSQRDRGNREKLFF. CDR3 coding DNA: TGTGCCAGCAGCCAAAGGGACAGGGGGAATCGTGAAAAACTGTTTTTT. The rearrangement uses TRBV2 and TRBJ1-4; 11 bases are shared with TRBD1. The V segment lost 6 bases and the J segment 7 bases; nucleotides outside the gene matches: 10. Germline V CDR1 and CDR2: SNHLY, FYNNEI. The CDR3 runs to 16 residues.

This chain joins TRBV9 and TRBJ1-1; D is perhaps TRBD1 (6 bases). Looked up from germline, CDR1 is SGDLS and CDR2 is YYNGEE. The CDR3 consists of 14 residues. V was clipped by 5 bases and J by 4 bases, with 15 bases between them. The CDR3 protein is CASRTGKGSTEAFF. As DNA, the CDR3 is TGTGCCAGCAGAACAGGGAAAGGTAGCACTGAAGCTTTCTTT.

The sample holds one count of this clone. J is TRBJ2-1 and V is TRBV7-9; D perhaps matches TRBD2 (6 bases). The CDR3 covers 15 residues. Per germline, CDR1 SEHNR and CDR2 FQNEAQ (reference sequence). The V end lost 5 bases, the J end lost 6 bases, and 17 bases lay between the germline ends. CDR3 in amino acids: CASSPLGDSGNEQFF. CDR3 sequence (DNA): TGTGCCAGCAGCCCTCTTGGGGACTCGGGCAATGAGCAGTTCTTC.

The gene calls are TRBV7-3 and TRBJ1-1; 8 bases are shared with TRBD1. Germline CDR1 reads SGHTA; CDR2 reads FQGTGA. The CDR3 runs 13 residues. Unmatched junction bases numbered 0, after V lost 5 bases and J lost 1 base. The CDR3 DNA is TGTGCCAGCAGCGGACAGGGGAACACTGAAGCTTTCTTT. Its translation is CASSGQGNTEAFF. Full variable domain (remainder filled in from reference TRBV7-3 and TRBJ1-1): GAGVSQTPSNKVTEKGKYVELRCDPISGHTALYWYRQSLGQGPEFLIYFQGTGAADDSGLPNDRFFAVRPEGSVSTLKIQRTERGDSAVYLCASSGQGNTEAFFGQGTRLTVV.

To note about this clone: This same CDR3 is encoded by further DNA sequences in the sample. This chain joins TRBV6-5 and TRBJ1-1, with D possibly being TRBD1 (5 bases). V dropped 0 bases and J dropped 8 bases, with 7 bases sitting between them. The CDR3 covers 12 residues. Germline V lookup: CDR1 MNHEY, CDR2 SVGAGI. The CDR3 is CASSYSTGEAFF. For the CDR3, the DNA is TGTGCCAGCAGTTACTCTACAGGAGAAGCTTTCTTT.

J is TRBJ1-2 and V is TRBV29-1; 7 nucleotides align to TRBD1. The germline V gene encodes CDR1 SQVTM and CDR2 ANQGSEA. This CDR3 is 12 amino acids long. After removal of 3 bases from V and 8 bases from J, the junction contained 6 bases not matched to a gene. CDR3 sequence: CSVDRQGGGYTF. In DNA, the CDR3 is TGCAGCGTTGACCGGCAGGGGGGAGGCTACACCTTC.